One and the same sample provided the 30 T cell receptor beta chains below, sequenced in a study of cytomegalovirus exposure and HLA in healthy donors. PCR involved 60 Vbeta and 13 Jbeta primers. Sequencing was performed with immunoSEQ multiplex PCR; in TCRdb, only in-frame clones are kept and a portion is missing. This table has roughly 130,000 clones, roughly 62% appearing once. The sample taken for sequencing was PBMCs. All receptors come from a male donor in good health and CMV-seronegative.

This clone was detected only once. The gene calls are TRBV19 and TRBJ1-1; 8 bases map to TRBD1. CDR1 LNHDA and CDR2 SQIVND come from the germline V gene (reference sequence). Trimming at V came to 6 bases and at J to 5 bases, leaving 8 bases not matched to a gene. This CDR3 is built from 14 residues. The CDR3 loop reads CASRLSRTGTEAFF. CDR3 nucleotide sequence: TGTGCCAGTAGACTCTCCCGGACAGGGACTGAAGCTTTCTTT.

V and J are TRBV10-3 and TRBJ1-5; 8 positions agree with TRBD1. The germline V gene has CDR1 ENHRY and CDR2 SYGVKD. The CDR3 runs to 13 residues. The V segment lost 10 bases and the J segment 5 bases; nucleotides outside the gene matches: 7. DNA of the CDR3: TGTGCCAGTACCTCAGGGGGCGATCAGCCCCAGCATTTT. It codes for CASTSGGDQPQHF.

This clone was detected only a few times. Other DNA sequences of this sample code for an identical CDR3. This sequence joins TRBV6-5 and TRBJ1-3; D remains unclear. The germline V gene has CDR1 MNHEY and CDR2 SVGAGI. V lost 0 bases and J lost 4, with 10 bases in between. The CDR3 consists of 15 residues. This chain's CDR3 is CASSYSAGSGNTIYF. The DNA of the CDR3 is TGTGCCAGCAGTTACTCCGCAGGCTCCGGAAACACCATATATTTT.

V gene TRBV19 combines with J gene TRBJ2-5, with 7 bases lining up with TRBD2. Per the germline V gene, CDR1 is LNHDA and CDR2 is SQIVND (reference sequence). The CDR3 consists of 13 residues. Trimming cost V 1 base and J 4 bases; bases outside gene matches: 0. CDR3 region: CASSIAGGETQYF. CDR3 sequence (DNA): TGTGCCAGTAGTATAGCGGGAGGAGAGACCCAGTACTTC.

This rearrangement joins TRBV10-3 to TRBJ2-2, with D possibly being TRBD1 (6 bases). This CDR3 comprises 13 residues. Germline CDR1 ENHRY, CDR2 SYGVKD. Trimming stripped 6 bases from V and 4 bases from J, with 9 bases between. This chain's CDR3 is CAIRQGSTGELFF. CDR3 nucleotide sequence: TGTGCCATCAGACAGGGTTCCACCGGGGAGCTGTTTTTT.

J is TRBJ2-1 and V is TRBV30, with TRBD1 identical over 9 bases. V dropped 5 bases and J dropped 9; count of bases not matched to a gene: 5. The length of the CDR3 is 12 residues. The germline V gene has CDR1 GTSNPN and CDR2 SVGIG (reference sequence). For the CDR3, the DNA is TGTGCCTGGGGGACAGGGTTAGGTGAGCAGTTCTTC. Translation: CAWGTGLGEQFF.

The table lists this clone with a few counts. The rearrangement joins TRBV6-1 to TRBJ2-5; D may be TRBD1 (8 bases). The CDR3 loop spans 16 amino acids. Per the germline V gene, CDR1 is MNHNS and CDR2 is SASEGT. Trimming removed 2 bases at V and 5 bases at J, with 18 bases between. The DNA for the CDR3 is TGTGCCAGCAGTGAAAATCCCTTACAGGGGGGGGAGACCCAGTACTTC. Its protein is CASSENPLQGGETQYF.

This clone was seen only a few times. The DNA of the CDR3 is TGTGCCAGCAGCTCTGCGGTCCAGATACGAAGGGAGACCCAGTACTTC. It specifies CASSSAVQIRRETQYF. V gene TRBV5-6 combines with J gene TRBJ2-5; no clear D. The germline V and J ends were trimmed by 3 bases and 5 bases, with 20 bases remaining between them. The V gene's germline CDR1 is SGHDT and CDR2 YYEEEE. This CDR3 region has 16 residues.

The chain has TRBV19 and TRBJ2-7; maybe TRBD1 (7 bases). Trimming removed 3 bases from V and 3 bases from J, with 15 bases in between. Germline V gives CDR1 LNHDA, CDR2 SQIVND (reference sequence). This CDR3 region has 15 residues. CDR3 sequence: CASSIGGGGIYEQYF. CDR3 nucleotides: TGTGCCAGTAGTATTGGAGGGGGCGGCATCTACGAGCAGTACTTC.

The gene calls are TRBV5-5 and TRBJ1-2; D is perhaps TRBD1 (6 bases). CDR1 and CDR2 (germline): SGHKS, YYEKEE (reference sequence). The CDR3 spans 16 residues. The V and J ends lost 0 bases and 0 bases respectively, with 12 bases between them. The CDR3 spells CASSLARGSANYGYTF. CDR3 bases: TGTGCCAGCAGCTTGGCCAGGGGATCAGCTAACTATGGCTACACCTTC.

The CDR3 nucleotides read TGTGCCAGCAGTTCAGAACAGGGCATCTATTCACCCCTCCACTTT. Protein sequence: CASSSEQGIYSPLHF. V is TRBV28 and J is TRBJ1-6, with a tentative D call TRBD1 (6 bases). V dropped 4 bases and J dropped 8 bases, with 15 bases sitting between them. The germline CDR1 and CDR2 sequences are MDHEN and SYDVKM. The CDR3 contains 15 residues.

The chain couples TRBV7-2 to TRBJ2-7; 13 nucleotides line up with TRBD2. The germline CDR1 and CDR2 sequences are SGHTA and FQGNSA. This CDR3 region has 19 residues. After removal of 1 base from V and 0 bases from J, the junction contained 9 bases not matched to a gene. The CDR3 loop reads CASSLVSTSGGSSSYEQYF. The DNA of the CDR3 is TGTGCCAGCAGCTTAGTCTCGACTAGCGGGGGGTCTAGCTCCTACGAGCAGTACTTC.

The rearrangement joins TRBV12-5 to TRBJ1-5; perhaps TRBD1 as D (5 bases). The CDR3 contains 15 residues. The ends were cut back, 3 bases at V and 5 bases at J, with 14 bases in the middle. The germline gives CDR1 LGHNT, CDR2 FRNRAP. Here the CDR3 reads CASGFPRTLDQPQHF. CDR3 DNA sequence: TGTGCTAGTGGTTTTCCCCGGACACTTGATCAGCCCCAGCATTTT.

The CDR3 loop reads CASSSWEGYNSPLHF. The CDR3 DNA reads TGTGCCAGCAGCTCCTGGGAGGGCTATAATTCACCCCTCCACTTT. The chain links TRBV9 to TRBJ1-6; D unresolved. CDR3 length: 15 residues. Per the germline V gene, CDR1 is SGDLS and CDR2 is YYNGEE. Trimming shortened V by 4 bases and J by 3 bases, and 11 bases separated the two germline ends.

The gene calls are TRBV15 and TRBJ2-7; 13 bases agree with TRBD2. From germline, CDR1 is LNHNV and CDR2 YYDKDF (reference sequence). V trimming: 2 bases; J trimming: 5 bases; junction bases outside the gene matches: 3. The CDR3 length is 15 residues. The CDR3: CATSRTSGGAHEQYF. As DNA, the CDR3 is TGTGCCACCAGCAGAACTAGCGGGGGGGCCCACGAGCAGTACTTC.

CDR3: CASSLDSGADQPQHF. Here the CDR3 DNA reads TGTGCCAGCAGCTTAGATTCAGGGGCCGATCAGCCCCAGCATTTT. This chain uses TRBV7-2 with TRBJ1-5; D is possibly TRBD1 (6 bases). The CDR3 is 15 amino acids. Trimming took 1 base from V and 5 from J, leaving 12 bases between them. Germline V CDR1 and CDR2: SGHTA, FQGNSA.

The CDR3 nucleotides read TGCGCCAGCAGCCAAGGACAGGGGGCTTACAATGAGCAGTTCTTC. Translating gives CASSQGQGAYNEQFF. V gene TRBV4-3 combines with J gene TRBJ2-1, with TRBD1 matching 10 bases. The J segment lost 4 bases and the V segment lost 1 base, leaving 1 base of the junction unmatched. The germline gives CDR1 LGHNA, CDR2 YSLEER. The CDR3 is 15 amino acids.

The chain has TRBV15 and TRBJ1-1; no clear D. The V gene lost 3 bases and the J gene lost 2 bases, with 13 bases spanning the gap. The CDR3 extends over 15 amino acids. The germline V gene has CDR1 LNHNV and CDR2 YYDKDF (reference sequence). The chain's CDR3 is CATSRSFSGNTEAFF. The CDR3 region has the DNA TGTGCCACCAGCAGGAGCTTCAGCGGAAACACTGAAGCTTTCTTT.

The chain joins TRBV15 to TRBJ1-2; D is uncertain. The V gene's germline CDR1 is LNHNV and CDR2 YYDKDF (reference sequence). The CDR3 consists of 14 residues. Trimming cost V 4 bases and J 0 bases, with 9 bases left between them. CDR3 amino acids: CATSTRTTNYGYTF. The CDR3, as DNA: TGTGCCACCAGCACGAGAACTACTAACTATGGCTACACCTTC.

Comments on this clone: This sample includes further DNA sequences coding for the same CDR3. This chain links TRBV5-4 with TRBJ2-5; maybe TRBD2 (6 bases). CDR1 and CDR2 (germline): SGHNT, YYREEE (reference sequence). Trimming removed 2 bases at V and 4 bases at J, with 9 bases between. The CDR3 covers 13 residues. CDR3 amino acids: CASSLEEGETQYF. The CDR3 DNA reads TGTGCCAGCAGCTTAGAGGAGGGAGAGACCCAGTACTTC.

This CDR3 reads CASRRTQNSPLHF. DNA for the CDR3: TGTGCCAGCAGACGGACTCAGAATTCACCCCTCCACTTT. The V and J genes are TRBV27 and TRBJ1-6; D unclear. The CDR3 consists of 13 residues. The germline V gene encodes CDR1 MNHEY and CDR2 SMNVEV (reference sequence). The germline V and J ends were trimmed by 6 bases and 7 bases, with 10 bases remaining between them.

V gene TRBV5-4 combines with J gene TRBJ2-7, with TRBD2 matching 7 bases. The CDR3 runs 14 residues. Germline trimming cut 2 bases from V and 2 bases from J; bases unmatched to any gene: 4. The germline V gene encodes CDR1 SGHNT and CDR2 YYREEE (reference sequence). The CDR3 region has the DNA TGTGCCAGCAGCTTATTAGCGGGCCCCTACGAGCAGTACTTC. Amino acids: CASSLLAGPYEQYF.

The chain links TRBV28 to TRBJ1-4, with D possibly being TRBD1 (5 bases). V shed 6 bases and J shed 0 bases, with 11 bases lying between them. Germline loops: CDR1 MDHEN, CDR2 SYDVKM. The CDR3 extends over 15 amino acids. The CDR3 region has the DNA TGTGCCAGCAGGGGGGGTGATGCAACTAATGAAAAACTGTTTTTT. Protein: CASRGGDATNEKLFF.

This chain joins TRBV7-3 and TRBJ2-7, with a tentative D call TRBD2 (7 bases). Trimming took off 1 base at V and 5 bases at J, with 18 bases between the two ends. CDR1 is SGHTA, CDR2 FQGTGA, per germline. The CDR3 is 16 amino acids. The CDR3, as DNA: TGTGCCAGCAGCTTAAATACGGTACAGGGAGGGCACGAGCAGTACTTC. It is translated as CASSLNTVQGGHEQYF.

This clone was seen only a few times. V gene TRBV16 combines with J gene TRBJ1-3; 9 bases agree with TRBD1. The V gene's germline CDR1 is KGHSY and CDR2 FQNENV. V was pared by 5 bases and J by 1 base, with 0 bases of the junction left unmatched. The CDR3 is 14 amino acids. The CDR3 region is CASSGQGSGNTIYF. The CDR3 DNA is TGTGCCAGCAGCGGACAGGGGTCTGGAAACACCATATATTTT.

This clone was seen only a few times. The chain is built from TRBV30 and TRBJ2-7; a weak D match, TRBD2 (5 bases). The CDR3 runs 14 residues. The germline V and J ends were trimmed by 4 bases and 3 bases, with 16 bases remaining between them. CDR1 is GTSNPN, CDR2 SVGIG, per germline (reference sequence). The CDR3 region is CAWTDLNRGYEQYF. The CDR3 nucleotides read TGTGCCTGGACCGATCTAAACCGGGGCTACGAGCAGTACTTC.

This clone was recorded at least ten times. The chain joins TRBV7-9 to TRBJ1-3, with 7 bases identical to TRBD1. V was pared by 5 bases and J by 5 bases, with 6 bases of the junction left unmatched. Germline CDR1 and CDR2: SEHNR and FQNEAQ (reference sequence). CDR3 length: 14 residues. CDR3 residues: CASSPRDRRNTIYF. Written as DNA, the CDR3 is TGTGCCAGCAGCCCTCGGGACAGAAGAAACACCATATATTTT.

V usage is TRBV6-5 and J usage is TRBJ2-7; TRBD2 agrees at 7 bases. The germline CDR1 and CDR2 sequences are MNHEY and SVGAGI. This CDR3 region has 15 residues. Trimming cost V 5 bases and J 4 bases; bases outside gene matches: 11. The CDR3 is CASSPGSGGDYEQYF. The CDR3 DNA reads as TGTGCCAGCAGTCCGGGGTCGGGGGGTGATTACGAGCAGTACTTC.

In its sample, this clone was seen once. The V call is TRBV6-1, the J call TRBJ2-1; possible D gene TRBD1, 6 bases. Trimming shortened V by 6 bases and J by 9 bases, and 9 bases separated the two germline ends. The CDR3 extends over 11 amino acids. Germline V CDR1 and CDR2: MNHNS, SASEGT. The chain's CDR3 is CASRQGPEQFF. Here the CDR3 DNA reads TGTGCCAGCAGGCAGGGGCCTGAGCAGTTCTTC.

In its sample, this clone was seen once. This rearrangement joins TRBV29-1 to TRBJ2-7; 10 nucleotides align to TRBD2. The assigned J gene may be wrong: the sequence end matches TRBJ2-1 better. CDR1 is SQVTM and CDR2 is ANQGSEA in the germline V gene. CDR3 length equals 15 residues. CDR3 sequence: CSVGASGGSYNEQFF. In DNA, the CDR3 is TGCAGCGTTGGGGCTAGCGGGGGCTCCTACAATGAGCAGTTCTTC.